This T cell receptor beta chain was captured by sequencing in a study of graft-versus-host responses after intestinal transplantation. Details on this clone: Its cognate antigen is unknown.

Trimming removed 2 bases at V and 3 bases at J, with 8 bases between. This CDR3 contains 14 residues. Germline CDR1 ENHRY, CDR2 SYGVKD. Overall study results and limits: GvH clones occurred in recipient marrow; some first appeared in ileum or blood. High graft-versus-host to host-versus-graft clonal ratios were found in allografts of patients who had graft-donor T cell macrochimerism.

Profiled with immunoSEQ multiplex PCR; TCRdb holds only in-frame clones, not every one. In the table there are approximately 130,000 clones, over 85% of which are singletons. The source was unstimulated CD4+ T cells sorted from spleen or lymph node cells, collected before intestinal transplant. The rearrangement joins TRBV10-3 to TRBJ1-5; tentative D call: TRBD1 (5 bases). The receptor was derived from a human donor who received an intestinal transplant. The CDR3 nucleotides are TGTGCCATCAGTGAGCAGGGAACCAATCAGCCCCAGCATTTT. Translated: CAISEQGTNQPQHF.